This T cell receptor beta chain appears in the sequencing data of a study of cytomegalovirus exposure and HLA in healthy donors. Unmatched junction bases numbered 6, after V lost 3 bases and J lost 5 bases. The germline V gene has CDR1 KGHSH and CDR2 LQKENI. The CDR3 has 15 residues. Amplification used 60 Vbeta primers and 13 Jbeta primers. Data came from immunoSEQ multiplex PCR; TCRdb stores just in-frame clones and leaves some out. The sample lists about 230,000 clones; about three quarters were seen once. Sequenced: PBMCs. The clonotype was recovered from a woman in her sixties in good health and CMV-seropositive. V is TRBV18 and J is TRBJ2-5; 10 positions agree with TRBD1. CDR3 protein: CASSPMGQGKETQYF. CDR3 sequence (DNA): TGTGCCAGCTCACCGATGGGACAGGGGAAGGAGACCCAGTACTTC. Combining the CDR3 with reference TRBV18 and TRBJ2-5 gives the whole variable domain NAGVMQNPRHLVRRRGQEARLRCSPMKGHSHVYWYRQLPEEGLKFMVYLQKENIIDESGMPKERFSAEFPKEGPSILRIQQVVRGDSAAYFCASSPMGQGKETQYFGPGTRLLVL.